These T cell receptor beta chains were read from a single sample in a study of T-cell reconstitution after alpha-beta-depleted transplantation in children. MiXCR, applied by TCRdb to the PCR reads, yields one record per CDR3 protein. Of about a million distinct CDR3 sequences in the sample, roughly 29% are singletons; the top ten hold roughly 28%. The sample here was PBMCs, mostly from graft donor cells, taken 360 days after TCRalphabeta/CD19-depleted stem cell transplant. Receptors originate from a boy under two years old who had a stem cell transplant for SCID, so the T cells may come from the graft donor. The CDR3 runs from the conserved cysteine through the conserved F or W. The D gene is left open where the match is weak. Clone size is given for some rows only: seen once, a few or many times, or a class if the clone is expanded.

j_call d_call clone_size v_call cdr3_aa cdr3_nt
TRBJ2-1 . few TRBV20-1 CSARPRDSSYNEQFF TGCAGTGCTAGACCCCGGGACTCCTCCTACAATGAGCAGTTCTTC
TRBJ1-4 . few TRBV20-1 CSARGGGPTNEKLFF TGCAGTGCTAGAGGAGGGGGGCCGACTAATGAAAAACTGTTTTTT
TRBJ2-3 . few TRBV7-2 CASRLWFTGLSDTQYF TGTGCCAGCAGATTATGGTTTACAGGGTTATCAGATACGCAGTATTTT
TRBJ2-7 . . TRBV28 CASSLCPQGLFPYEQYF TGTGCCAGCAGTTTATGTCCCCAGGGGCTATTCCCCTACGAGCAGTACTTC
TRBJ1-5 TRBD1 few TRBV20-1 CSAGTGGGSNQPQHF TGCAGTGCCGGGACAGGGGGCGGGAGCAATCAGCCCCAGCATTTT
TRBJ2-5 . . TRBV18 CASSPGTYQETQYF TGTGCCAGCTCACCCGGGACCTACCAAGAGACCCAGTACTTC
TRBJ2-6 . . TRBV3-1 CASQRGASEANVLTF TGTGCCAGTCAACGGGGGGCCTCGGAGGCCAACGTCCTGACTTTC
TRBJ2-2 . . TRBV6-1 CASSAGTDTGELFF TGTGCCAGCAGCGCCGGGACGGACACCGGGGAGCTGTTTTTT
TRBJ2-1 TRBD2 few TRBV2 CASSEWAGGHEQFF TGTGCCAGCAGTGAATGGGCGGGGGGACATGAGCAGTTCTTC
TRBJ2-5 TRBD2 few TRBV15 CATSRDLHLSGGPSLQETQYF TGTGCCACCAGCAGAGACCTCCACCTTAGCGGGGGACCGTCCTTACAAGAGACCCAGTACTTC
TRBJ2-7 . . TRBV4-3 CASSQSTGSYEQYF TGCGCCAGCAGCCAATCAACAGGGTCCTACGAGCAGTACTTC
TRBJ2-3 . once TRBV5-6 CASSPSTPVLHRPTDTQYF TGTGCCAGCAGCCCCTCGACGCCAGTTTTACACCGCCCCACAGATACGCAGTATTTT
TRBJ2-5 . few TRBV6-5 CASNSGLQETQYF TGTGCCAGCAATTCTGGACTCCAAGAGACCCAGTACTTC
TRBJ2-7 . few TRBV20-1 CSASRGRSYEQYF TGCAGTGCTAGCAGGGGTAGGTCCTACGAGCAGTACTTC
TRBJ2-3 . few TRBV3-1 CASSQILPGLRPDTQYF TGTGCCAGCAGCCAAATCCTCCCGGGACTCCGTCCAGATACGCAGTATTTT
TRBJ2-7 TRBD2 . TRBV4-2 CASSQDWLAGPRSYEQYF TGTGCCAGCAGCCAAGATTGGCTAGCGGGCCCCCGATCCTACGAGCAGTACTTC
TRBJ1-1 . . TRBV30 CAWSTGRGTEAFF TGTGCCTGGAGTACAGGCCGAGGGACTGAAGCTTTCTTT
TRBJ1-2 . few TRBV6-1 CASMDGNYYGYTF TGTGCCAGCATGGACGGGAATTACTATGGCTACACCTTC
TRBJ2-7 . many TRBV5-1 CASSLEGGAYEQYF TGCGCCAGCAGCTTGGAAGGTGGAGCCTACGAGCAGTACTTC
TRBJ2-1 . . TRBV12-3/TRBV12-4 CASSLIIRGYDCAIF TGTGCCAGCAGTTTGATTATTCGGGGGTACGATTGCGCGATCTTC
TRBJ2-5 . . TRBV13 CASSLGAYDQETQYF TGTGCCAGCAGCTTAGGCGCTTACGACCAAGAGACCCAGTACTTC
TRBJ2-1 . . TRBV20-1 CSARARFNGVEFF TGCAGTGCTAGAGCCAGGTTCAACGGAGTAGAGTTCTTC
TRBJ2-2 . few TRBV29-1 CSVEVGRKNTGELFF TGCAGCGTTGAAGTAGGCAGGAAGAACACCGGGGAGCTGTTTTTT
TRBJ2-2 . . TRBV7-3 CASRERAGELFF TGTGCCAGCAGGGAAAGGGCCGGGGAGCTGTTTTTT
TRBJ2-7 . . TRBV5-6 CASSLLSPSTYEQYF TGTGCCAGCAGCTTGTTATCCCCCAGCACCTACGAGCAGTACTTC
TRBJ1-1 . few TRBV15 CATSRDTGNTEAFF TGTGCCACCAGCAGAGATACTGGGAACACTGAAGCTTTCTTT
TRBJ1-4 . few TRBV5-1 CASSPVHLNEKLFF TGCGCCAGCAGCCCGGTCCATCTCAATGAAAAACTGTTTTTT
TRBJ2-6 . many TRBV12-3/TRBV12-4 CASSQRSGANVLTF TGTGCCAGCAGTCAACGGTCTGGGGCCAACGTCCTGACTTTC
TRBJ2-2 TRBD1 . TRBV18 CASSTDRDGTGELFF TGTGCCAGCTCAACCGACAGGGACGGGACCGGGGAGCTGTTTTTT
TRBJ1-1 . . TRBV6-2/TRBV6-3 CASSYPFEGVGYTEAFF TGTGCCAGCAGTTACCCCTTTGAGGGGGTGGGATACACTGAAGCTTTCTTT
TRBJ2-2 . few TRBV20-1 CSARARGRKNTGELFF TGCAGTGCTAGAGCCAGAGGGAGAAAGAACACCGGGGAGCTGTTTTTT
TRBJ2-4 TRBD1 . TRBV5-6 CASSLQGTGKGNIQYF TGTGCCAGCAGCTTGCAGGGGACAGGGAAGGGAAACATTCAGTACTTC
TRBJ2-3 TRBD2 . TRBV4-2 CASSQGGLADSTDTQYF TGTGCCAGCAGCCAAGGGGGACTAGCGGATAGCACAGATACGCAGTATTTT
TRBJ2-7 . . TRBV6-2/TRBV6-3 CASSRDSASSYEQYF TGTGCCAGCAGCCGGGACTCTGCGAGCTCCTACGAGCAGTACTTC
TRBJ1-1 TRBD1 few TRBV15 CATSRDPGQGLMNTEAFF TGTGCCACCAGCAGAGATCCCGGACAGGGGTTAATGAACACTGAAGCTTTCTTT
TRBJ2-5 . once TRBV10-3 CAISESGGQKPRGEETQYF TGTGCCATCAGTGAGTCCGGGGGGCAAAAGCCACGAGGGGAAGAGACCCAGTACTTC
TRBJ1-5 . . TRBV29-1 CSVVVPGGGNQPQHF TGCAGCGTTGTAGTACCGGGAGGAGGAAATCAGCCCCAGCATTTT
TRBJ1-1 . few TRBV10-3 CAISERGGQINTEAFF TGTGCCATCAGTGAAAGGGGAGGACAAATAAACACTGAAGCTTTCTTT
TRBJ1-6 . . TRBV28 CASSLSDNSPLHF TGTGCCAGCAGTTTGTCAGATAATTCACCCCTCCACTTT
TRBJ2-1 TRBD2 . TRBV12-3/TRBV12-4 CASSFPPLAGGPSEQFF TGTGCCAGCAGTTTTCCCCCTCTAGCGGGGGGGCCATCTGAGCAGTTCTTC
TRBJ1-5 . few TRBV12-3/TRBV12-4 CASSLIGWPQHF TGTGCCAGCAGTTTAATTGGGTGGCCCCAGCATTTT
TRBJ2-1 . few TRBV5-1 CASSPPLGAYNEQFF TGCGCCAGCAGCCCCCCCCTTGGGGCCTACAATGAGCAGTTCTTC
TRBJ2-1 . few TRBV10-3 CAIMKGRDGSYNEQFF TGTGCCATCATGAAGGGGCGGGATGGCTCCTACAATGAGCAGTTCTTC
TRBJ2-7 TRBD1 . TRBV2 CASSSVRGPYEQYF TGTGCCAGCAGTTCGGTCAGGGGGCCCTACGAGCAGTACTTC
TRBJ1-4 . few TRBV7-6 CASSLDLAGTNNEKLFF TGTGCCAGCAGCTTAGATTTAGCGGGGACTAATAATGAAAAACTGTTTTTT
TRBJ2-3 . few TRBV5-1 CASSLDRAGDTQYF TGCGCCAGCAGCTTGGACAGGGCTGGAGATACGCAGTATTTT
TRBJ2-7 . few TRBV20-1 CSARDRVFTYEQYF TGCAGTGCTAGAGATCGGGTGTTCACCTACGAGCAGTACTTC
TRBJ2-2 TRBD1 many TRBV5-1 CASSLKQRGLTTGELFF TGCGCCAGCAGCTTGAAACAGAGGGGGCTGACCACCGGGGAGCTGTTTTTT
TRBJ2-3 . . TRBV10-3 CATADRPSADTQYF TGTGCCACCGCAGACAGGCCCAGCGCAGATACGCAGTATTTT
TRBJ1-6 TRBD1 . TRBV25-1 CASSELGGGGYNSPLHF TGTGCCAGCAGTGAATTAGGGGGAGGGGGCTATAATTCTCCCCTCCACTTT
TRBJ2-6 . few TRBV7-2 CASSLGPSSGANVLTF TGTGCCAGCAGCTTAGGTCCGAGCTCTGGGGCCAACGTCCTGACTTTC
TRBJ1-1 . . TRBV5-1 CASSSAGWGAGRDTEAFF TGCGCCAGCAGCTCGGCGGGTTGGGGGGCGGGAAGGGACACTGAAGCTTTCTTT
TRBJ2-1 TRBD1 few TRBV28 CASSTTDVDRVSLF TGTGCCAGCAGTACCACGGACGTGGACAGGGTATCGCTCTTC
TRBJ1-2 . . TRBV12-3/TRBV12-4 CASSPRGQGGYTF TGTGCCAGCAGTCCCCGTGGTCAAGGGGGCTACACCTTC
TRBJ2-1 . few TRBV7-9 CASSPGTWSSYNEQFF TGTGCCAGCAGCCCAGGGACCTGGAGCTCCTACAATGAGCAGTTCTTC
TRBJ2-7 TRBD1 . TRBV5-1 CASSLVVGTAYEQYF TGCGCCAGCAGCTTGGTGGTGGGGACAGCCTACGAGCAGTACTTC
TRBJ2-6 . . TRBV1 CTSSQGTASIVSGANVLTF TGCACCAGCAGCCAGGGGACAGCATCTATTGTCTCTGGGGCCAACGTCCTGACTTTC
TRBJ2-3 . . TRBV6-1 CASGERGPDTQYF TGTGCCAGCGGGGAACGGGGCCCAGATACGCAGTATTTT
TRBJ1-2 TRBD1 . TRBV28 CASSFPDRDYGYTF TGTGCCAGCAGTTTTCCCGACAGGGACTATGGCTACACCTTC